Following are 21 T cell receptor beta chains from one sample sequenced in a study of blood T cell repertoires in COVID-19. The repertoire was sequenced with immunoSEQ multiplex PCR; TCRdb's copy has only in-frame clones and lacks some. The sample yields about 500,000 clones, roughly 89% seen once. Sequencing input: peripheral blood. These receptors all come from a man aged 18 to 29 with COVID-19, enrolled during active disease.

The gene calls are TRBV6-6 and TRBJ1-2; 8 positions match TRBD1. The germline V gene has CDR1 MNHNY and CDR2 SVGAGI (reference sequence). After removal of 6 bases from V and 2 bases from J, the junction contained 2 bases not matched to a gene. CDR3 length: 13 residues. The CDR3 nucleotides read TGTGCCAGCAGGACAGGGGAAAACTATGGCTACACCTTC. Its protein is CASRTGENYGYTF.

The CDR3: CASSLGGFQETQYF. As DNA, the CDR3 is TGTGCCAGCAGCTTAGGGGGCTTCCAAGAGACCCAGTACTTC. The rearrangement uses TRBV5-5 and TRBJ2-5; 7 bases map to TRBD1. The V and J ends lost 2 bases and 1 base, in that order; junction bases with no gene match: 2. CDR1 SGHKS and CDR2 YYEKEE come from the germline V gene (reference sequence). The CDR3 runs 14 residues.

This chain joins TRBV3-1 (or the pseudogene TRBV3-2) and TRBJ1-1; the match to TRBD1 covers 10 bases. Unmatched junction bases numbered 4, after V lost 4 bases and J lost 8 bases. Germline loops: CDR1 LGHDT, CDR2 YNNKEL (reference sequence). This CDR3 has 13 residues. Here the CDR3 DNA reads TGTGCCAGCAGCCTTGGACAGGGGGGAGAAGCTTTCTTT. Its protein is CASSLGQGGEAFF.

The chain combines TRBV19 with TRBJ2-2, with 7 positions matching TRBD1. Per the germline V gene, CDR1 is LNHDA and CDR2 is SQIVND (reference sequence). This CDR3 spans 16 amino acids. The V gene end was trimmed by 6 bases and the J gene end by 2 bases; junction bases not matched to a gene: 9. The CDR3 here is CASRDRHHLNTGELFF. The DNA of the CDR3 is TGTGCCAGTAGGGACAGGCATCATTTAAACACCGGGGAGCTGTTTTTT.

This clone has more than one count but fewer than ten. The chain employs TRBV4-1 and TRBJ2-2; D may be TRBD2 (6 bases). The V gene lost 5 bases and the J gene lost 2 bases, with 15 bases spanning the gap. The CDR3 contains 16 residues. CDR1 and CDR2 from the germline V gene are MGHRA and YSYEKL. The CDR3, as DNA: TGCGCCAGCAGCGCCCGCCCGGGACTCAACACCGGGGAGCTGTTTTTT. Protein sequence: CASSARPGLNTGELFF.

This chain links TRBV12-1 with TRBJ2-7; the D call TRBD1 from the table was never checked on the DNA. TRBV12-1 is tagged as a pseudogene. There are 16 residues in the CDR3. The CDR3 spells CASSFIPDLGHYEQYF. The CDR3 DNA sequence: TGTGCCAGCAGCTTTATTCCCGACTTGGGGCATTACGAGCAGTACTTC.

J is TRBJ2-3 and V is TRBV5-1; TRBD2 aligns across 9 bases. The trim removed 4 bases at V and 2 bases at J, leaving 8 bases unmatched. CDR3 size: 16 residues. Looked up from germline, CDR1 is SGHRS and CDR2 is YFSETQ. This CDR3 reads CASSGAQRGVTDTQYF. The CDR3 DNA reads TGCGCCAGCAGCGGAGCCCAGCGGGGGGTCACAGATACGCAGTATTTT. Full variable domain (remainder filled in from reference TRBV5-1 and TRBJ2-3): KAGVTQTPRYLIKTRGQQVTLSCSPISGHRSVSWYQQTPGQGLQFLFEYFSETQRNKGNFPGRFSGRQFSNSRSEMNVSTLELGDSALYLCASSGAQRGVTDTQYFGPGTRLTVL.

This chain connects TRBV18 to TRBJ1-2; 7 bases map to TRBD1. The V and J ends lost 3 bases and 8 bases, in that order; junction bases with no gene match: 12. The length of the CDR3 is 15 residues. CDR1 and CDR2 (germline): KGHSH, LQKENI. DNA for the CDR3: TGTGCCAGCTCACCCAACGGCAACAGGGGTGAGGGCTACACCTTC. Translation gives CASSPNGNRGEGYTF.

The chain uses TRBV30 and TRBJ1-2; tentative D call: TRBD1 (6 bases). Germline V CDR1 and CDR2: GTSNPN, SVGIG (reference sequence). The CDR3 is made up of 13 amino acids. V was shortened by 1 base and J by 4 bases, with 10 bases between the two germline ends. The CDR3 loop reads CAWSGDIFYGYTF. The CDR3 nucleotides are TGTGCCTGGAGTGGGGACATCTTCTATGGCTACACCTTC.

The chain couples TRBV28 to TRBJ2-7, with 8 bases identical to TRBD1. V dropped 5 bases and J dropped 3; count of bases not matched to a gene: 9. The CDR3 contains 15 residues. Germline loops: CDR1 MDHEN, CDR2 SYDVKM. The CDR3 coding sequence is TGTGCCAGCAGTCCCCCCGGGACAGGAGTCTACGAGCAGTACTTC. This encodes CASSPPGTGVYEQYF.

The chain couples TRBV3-1 (or the pseudogene TRBV3-2) to TRBJ1-1; D call uncertain. The CDR3 spans 14 residues. Trimming removed 4 bases from V and 2 bases from J, with 11 bases in between. Germline CDR1 LGHDT, CDR2 YNNKEL (reference sequence). The CDR3 nucleotides are TGTGCCAGCAGCCGCGGGGAGATAAACACTGAAGCTTTCTTT. It specifies CASSRGEINTEAFF.

V usage is TRBV3-1 (or the pseudogene TRBV3-2) and J usage is TRBJ2-7; D possibly corresponds to TRBD2 (6 bases). With 4 bases removed from V and 5 bases from J, the gap between germline ends came to 12 bases. CDR3 length: 13 residues. Looked up from germline, CDR1 is LGHDT and CDR2 is YNNKEL (reference sequence). CDR3 sequence: CASSPMWGDEQYF. DNA of the CDR3: TGTGCCAGCAGCCCGATGTGGGGGGACGAGCAGTACTTC.

This chain connects TRBV3-1 (or the pseudogene TRBV3-2) to TRBJ2-3, with TRBD2 matching 8 bases. J was trimmed by 1 base and V by 4 bases; bases with no gene match: 4. Germline CDR1 and CDR2: LGHDT and YNNKEL (reference sequence). This CDR3 contains 15 residues. CDR3 in amino acids: CASSLGLAGTDTQYF. CDR3 in DNA: TGTGCCAGCAGCCTCGGACTAGCTGGCACAGATACGCAGTATTTT.

The chain carries TRBV30 and TRBJ1-2, with 8 bases matching TRBD1. Looked up from germline, CDR1 is GTSNPN and CDR2 is SVGIG (reference sequence). V was clipped by 6 bases and J by 4 bases; unmatched bases: 7. This CDR3 contains 13 residues. The CDR3 DNA reads TGTGCCTGCAGGGCAGGGGGCGGCTATGGCTACACCTTC. It specifies CACRAGGGYGYTF.

This chain joins TRBV14 and TRBJ1-1, with D uncertain. Germline CDR1 reads SGHDN; CDR2 reads FVKESK. V was pared by 4 bases and J by 10 bases, with 16 bases between. The CDR3 sequence is 13 residues long. CDR3 in DNA: TGTGCCAGCAGCCGCCTTAGAGGCGATGGAGCTTTCTTT. It codes for CASSRLRGDGAFF.

The gene calls are TRBV7-9 and TRBJ2-1, with D possibly TRBD2 on 7 matching bases. This CDR3 spans 16 amino acids. The V gene lost 5 bases and the J gene lost 3 bases, with 17 bases spanning the gap. From germline, CDR1 is SEHNR and CDR2 FQNEAQ (reference sequence). CDR3 in amino acids: CASSVRGARRYNEQFF. DNA of the CDR3: TGTGCCAGCAGCGTTCGGGGGGCCCGCCGCTACAATGAGCAGTTCTTC. Variable domain in full (rest from reference TRBV7-9 and TRBJ2-1): DTGVSQNPRHKITKRGQNVTFRCDPISEHNRLYWYRQTLGQGPEFLTYFQNEAQLEKSRLLSDRFSAERPKGSFSTLEIQRTEQGDSAMYLCASSVRGARRYNEQFFGPGTRLTVL.

The chain is built from TRBV15 and TRBJ2-2; 10 bases are shared with TRBD2. Germline CDR1 and CDR2: LNHNV and YYDKDF (reference sequence). The CDR3 sequence is 18 residues long. With V trimmed by 2 bases and J by 4 bases, 10 bases remained unmatched. CDR3 in DNA: TGTGCCACCAGCAGATCCCCTCCGGGACTAGCGAGCACCGGGGAGCTGTTTTTT. As protein: CATSRSPPGLASTGELFF. The entire variable domain, with the rest obtained from reference TRBV15 and TRBJ2-2, is as follows: DAMVIQNPRYQVTQFGKPVTLSCSQTLNHNVMYWYQQKSSQAPKLLFHYYDKDFNNEADTPDNFQSRRPNTSFCFLDIRSPGLGDTAMYLCATSRSPPGLASTGELFFGEGSRLTVL.

V and J are TRBV10-3 and TRBJ2-3; 10 bases fit TRBD2. The V and J ends lost 3 bases and 2 bases, in that order; junction bases with no gene match: 8. The CDR3 consists of 17 residues. Germline assignment: CDR1 ENHRY and CDR2 SYGVKD. The CDR3 sequence: CAISDFPLAGSTDTQYF. DNA for the CDR3: TGTGCCATCAGTGACTTCCCACTAGCGGGGTCCACAGATACGCAGTATTTT.

This clone has just one count. The rearrangement uses TRBV5-4 and TRBJ2-3; 10 bases are a match to TRBD2. CDR1 and CDR2 from the germline V gene are SGHNT and YYREEE (reference sequence). Trimming removed 3 bases from V and 6 bases from J; junction bases left unmatched: 4. The CDR3 sequence is 14 residues long. This CDR3 reads CASSSSGGPDTQYF. CDR3 DNA sequence: TGTGCCAGCAGCTCTAGCGGGGGTCCGGATACGCAGTATTTT.

J is TRBJ2-4 and V is TRBV4-1, with D possibly TRBD1 on 5 matching bases. CDR1 and CDR2 (germline): MGHRA, YSYEKL. CDR3 length: 17 amino acids. V was cut by 0 bases and J by 1 base, with 13 bases left in between. CDR3: CASSQDKGVGAKNIQYF. The DNA for the CDR3 is TGCGCCAGCAGCCAAGATAAAGGGGTCGGGGCCAAAAACATTCAGTACTTC.

The chain links TRBV27 to TRBJ2-1, with 12 bases fitting TRBD1. From germline, CDR1 is MNHEY and CDR2 SMNVEV (reference sequence). This CDR3 is 16 amino acids long. J gave up 4 bases and V 4 bases, and 5 bases lay outside the gene matches. Written as DNA, the CDR3 is TGTGCCAGCAGTTGGGGACAGGGGGCCTTTTACAATGAGCAGTTCTTC. As protein: CASSWGQGAFYNEQFF.